These T cell receptor beta chains were read from a single sample in a study of T cell responses to AZD1222 COVID-19 vaccine. This table comes from immunoSEQ multiplex PCR, and its TCRdb copy is limited to in-frame clones, with some not included. Among around 100,000 clones listed, about 92% were seen once. The input for sequencing was peripheral blood, taken on day 0 of AZD1222 vaccination. These receptors were collected from an adult in good health. Each CDR3 is given with its conserved first and last residue. Each record gives: CDR3 DNA, CDR3 protein, D gene, V gene, J gene, clone size. The D gene is left open where the match is weak. Only part of the rows carry a size: once, few, many, or a class if the clone is expanded.

TGTGCCTGGAGTATGACAGACACCGGGGAGCTGTTTTTT	CAWSMTDTGELFF	NA	TRBV30	TRBJ2-2	NA
TGCGCCAGCAGCTTGGCCGGTGTGCGAAATGAAAAACTGTTTTTT	CASSLAGVRNEKLFF	NA	TRBV5-1	TRBJ1-4	NA
TGCAGCGTTATACCGGGACAGGGCACCTACGAGCAGTACTTC	CSVIPGQGTYEQYF	TRBD1	TRBV29-1	TRBJ2-7	few
TGTGCCAGTAGTATAGTGGACACTGAAGCTTTCTTT	CASSIVDTEAFF	NA	TRBV19	TRBJ1-1	NA
TGTGCCAGCAGTTACTTGGGCAGGGATTCACCCCTCCACTTT	CASSYLGRDSPLHF	NA	TRBV6-6	TRBJ1-6	NA
TGCGCCAGCAGCGGGATCACGAACACTGAAGCTTTCTTT	CASSGITNTEAFF	NA	TRBV5-1	TRBJ1-1	NA
TGCGCCAGCAGCCCAGCAGGGGTACAGGGGACCCAGTACTTC	CASSPAGVQGTQYF	NA	TRBV5-1	TRBJ2-5	NA
TGTGCCAGCAGCCTAGGGGCTAGAGACAATGAGCAGTTCTTC	CASSLGARDNEQFF	NA	TRBV27	TRBJ2-1	NA
TGTGCCAGCAGCTCACGTAGCAATCAGCCCCAGCATTTT	CASSSRSNQPQHF	NA	TRBV7-8	TRBJ1-5	NA
TGTGCCAGCAGCTTGAGGTGGGAAGGGGTTTGGAATGAGCAGTTCTTC	CASSLRWEGVWNEQFF	NA	TRBV5-6	TRBJ2-1	once
TGCGCCAGCAGCCAAGAAGGTAGCGGGAGGGCCACAGATACGCAGTATTTT	CASSQEGSGRATDTQYF	TRBD2	TRBV4-3	TRBJ2-3	NA
TGTGCCAGCTCACTTCTCCCGGGACTAGCGGGAGGGAACAATGAGCAGTTCTTC	CASSLLPGLAGGNNEQFF	TRBD2	TRBV18	TRBJ2-1	NA
TGCGCCAGCAGCTTGGAGGGCGGGAGAACAGATACGCAGTATTTT	CASSLEGGRTDTQYF	TRBD2	TRBV5-1	TRBJ2-3	once
TGCGCCAGCAGTCTCACTAGCGGGAGGTACGAGCAGTACTTC	CASSLTSGRYEQYF	TRBD2	TRBV5-1	TRBJ2-7	NA
TGTGCCAGCAGTCCTGGGGTTATAGTAGAAAAACTGTTTTTT	CASSPGVIVEKLFF	NA	TRBV6-5	TRBJ1-4	once
TGTGCCAGCAGCTTAGTTATCGGGGAGGGAAATGGCTACACCTTC	CASSLVIGEGNGYTF	NA	TRBV7-6	TRBJ1-2	NA
TGCGCCAGCAGCCTGCAGGGAGGTGGAAATGAAAAACTGTTTTTT	CASSLQGGGNEKLFF	NA	TRBV5-1	TRBJ1-4	NA
TGTGCCACCAGCAGCTACTCCGGGACAGGGATTCATTTAGCCAAAAACATTCAGTACTTC	CATSSYSGTGIHLAKNIQYF	TRBD1	TRBV15	TRBJ2-4	NA
TGTGCCAGCAGGGCACTCAGGGGATCGGAGACCCAGTACTTC	CASRALRGSETQYF	NA	TRBV2	TRBJ2-5	NA
TGTGCCAGCAGTTCGACAGGGCGTCGGGAAAAACTGTTTTTT	CASSSTGRREKLFF	TRBD1	TRBV6-5	TRBJ1-4	NA
TGTGCCAGAAGCTTGGCGGAGAACCCGGGCTTATGCTATGGCTACACCTTC	CARSLAENPGLCYGYTF	NA	TRBV5-3	TRBJ1-2	NA